This T cell receptor beta chain was recorded in a study of blood T cell repertoires in COVID-19. The authors' processing: Amplification from reference gene primers served as the basis for estimated nucleated cell counts. Assay used: immunoSEQ multiplex PCR; TCRdb lists only in-frame clones, some missing. V and J calls plus clone size are reproduced from that table; the DNA served to infer D and trimming. The table has about 320,000 clones, about 92% seen once; the top ten hold 2.6%. The trim removed 4 bases at V and 5 bases at J, leaving 12 bases unmatched. The length of the CDR3 is 16 residues. Germline V CDR1 and CDR2: PRHDT, FYEKMQ (reference sequence).

This receptor was obtained from a man in his fifties or sixties who had recovered from COVID-19. Sequences were obtained from PBMCs or T cells enriched from blood (not recorded which). This rearrangement joins TRBV13 to TRBJ2-5; 8 nucleotides line up with TRBD2. CDR3 nucleotides: TGTGCCAGCAGCTCACAGACAGAGCCGGGGGGGGAGACCCAGTACTTC. It encodes CASSSQTEPGGETQYF. Drawing the rest from reference TRBV13 and TRBJ2-5, the complete variable domain is AAGVIQSPRHLIKEKRETATLKCYPIPRHDTVYWYQQGPGQDPQFLISFYEKMQSDKGSIPDRFSAQQFSDYHSELNMSSLELGDSALYFCASSSQTEPGGETQYFGPGTRLLVL.